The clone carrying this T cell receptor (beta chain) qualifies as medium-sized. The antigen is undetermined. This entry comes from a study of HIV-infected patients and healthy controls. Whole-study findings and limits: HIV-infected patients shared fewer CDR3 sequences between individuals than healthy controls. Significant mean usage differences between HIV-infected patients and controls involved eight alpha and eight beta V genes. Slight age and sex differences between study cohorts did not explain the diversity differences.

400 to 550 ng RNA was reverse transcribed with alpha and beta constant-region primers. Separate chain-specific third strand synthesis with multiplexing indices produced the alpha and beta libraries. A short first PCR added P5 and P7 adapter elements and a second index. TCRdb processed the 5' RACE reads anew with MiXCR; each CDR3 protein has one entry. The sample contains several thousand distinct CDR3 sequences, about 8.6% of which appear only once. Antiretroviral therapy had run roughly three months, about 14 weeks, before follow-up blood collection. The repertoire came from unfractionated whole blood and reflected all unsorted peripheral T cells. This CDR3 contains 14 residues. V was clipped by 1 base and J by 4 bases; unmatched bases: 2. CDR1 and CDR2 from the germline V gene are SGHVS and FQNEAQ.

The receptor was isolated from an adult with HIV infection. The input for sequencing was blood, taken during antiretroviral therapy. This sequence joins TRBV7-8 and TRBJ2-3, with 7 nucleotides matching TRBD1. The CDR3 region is CASSLGQGADTQYF. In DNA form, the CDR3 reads TGTGCCAGCAGCTTAGGGCAGGGGGCAGATACGCAGTATTTT.